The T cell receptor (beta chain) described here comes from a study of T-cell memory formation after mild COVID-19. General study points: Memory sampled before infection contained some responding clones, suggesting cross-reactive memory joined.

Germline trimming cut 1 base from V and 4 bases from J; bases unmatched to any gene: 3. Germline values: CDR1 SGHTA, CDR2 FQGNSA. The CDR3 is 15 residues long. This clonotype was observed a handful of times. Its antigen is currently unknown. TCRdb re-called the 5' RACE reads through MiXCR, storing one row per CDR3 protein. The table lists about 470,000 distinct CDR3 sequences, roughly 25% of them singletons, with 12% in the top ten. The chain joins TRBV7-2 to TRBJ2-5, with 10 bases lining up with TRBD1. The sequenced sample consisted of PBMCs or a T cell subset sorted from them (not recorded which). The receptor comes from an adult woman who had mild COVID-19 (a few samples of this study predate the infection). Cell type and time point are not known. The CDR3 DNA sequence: TGTGCCAGCAGCTTAGTTGGGGACAGGGGAGAGACCCAGTACTTC. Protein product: CASSLVGDRGETQYF.